This T cell receptor (beta chain) came from a study of tumor T cells in aggressive B-cell lymphoma (dated by TCRdb to about 2017). The CDR3 runs 16 amino acids, cysteine and phenylalanine included. Of all the DNA, just the CDR3 is kept, 48 bases in frame from base 1. V has 6 bases trimmed and J has 8 bases trimmed; junction bases matching no gene number 9. The germline V gene gives CDR1 as LGHNA and CDR2 as YNFKEQ. Library method: the immunoSEQ multiplex PCR assay. The clones in this table, taken by TCRdb from immuneACCESS, are in-frame only. Not every clone is retained; where verified, under half of the shortfall comes from an unresolved V gene, and the cause of the rest is unknown. The sample yields thousands of clones; roughly 91% were counted once. The ten largest clones take up over 2% of the sample. A note on this clone: Its cognate antigen has yet to be identified. Base quality data are lacking; no much larger clone is found one base away.

Sequencing input: tumor tissue. Recombination linked TRBV4-2 to TRBJ2-1; 14 junctional bases match TRBD2. The receptor was isolated from an adult with diffuse large B cell lymphoma. This receptor has the CDR3 CASRPGTSGSWDEQFF. The bases are TGTGCCAGCAGACCCGGGACTAGCGGGAGTTGGGATGAGCAGTTCTTC.